These 18 T cell receptor beta chains share one sample of origin, sequenced in a study of T cell responses to AZD1222 COVID-19 vaccine. Only in-frame clones appear in the TCRdb table, and some are missing; sequencing was by immunoSEQ multiplex PCR. Of about 120,000 clones listed, around 90% were seen once; the top ten hold approximately 0.98%. Sequencing was performed on peripheral blood, taken 28 days after the second AZD1222 dose. These receptors were collected from an adult who received the AZD1222 COVID-19 vaccine.

This clone has just one count. The chain recombines TRBV27 with TRBJ1-6; D not certain. V was cut by 2 bases and J by 9 bases, with 8 bases left in between. The CDR3 extends over 13 amino acids. The germline V gene has CDR1 MNHEY and CDR2 SMNVEV (reference sequence). CDR3 residues: CASSLGSGSPLHF. The CDR3 DNA reads TGTGCCAGCAGTTTAGGTTCGGGTTCACCCCTCCACTTT.

CDR3 sequence reads: CASSTPRGRGGNQPQHF. CDR3 sequence (DNA): TGTGCCAGTAGTACCCCCCGGGGCAGGGGAGGCAATCAGCCCCAGCATTTT. This chain uses TRBV19 with TRBJ1-5; D perhaps matches TRBD1 (6 bases). Trimming stripped 4 bases from V and 2 bases from J, with 18 bases between. In germline, CDR1 is LNHDA, CDR2 SQIVND (reference sequence). The CDR3 has 17 amino acids.

The V call is TRBV12-3 or TRBV12-4, the J call TRBJ1-1; D not certain. The CDR3 consists of 11 residues. V lost 4 bases and J lost 4, with 4 bases in between. CDR3 sequence: CASSSITEAFF. CDR3 coding DNA: TGTGCCAGCAGTTCCATCACTGAAGCTTTCTTT.

The chain combines TRBV18 with TRBJ2-2, with D unclear. The germline gives CDR1 KGHSH, CDR2 LQKENI. The length of the CDR3 is 13 residues. V shed 3 bases and J shed 8 bases, with 10 bases lying between them. Written as DNA, the CDR3 is TGTGCCAGCTCACCGACCCCCCGGGGGGAGCTGTTTTTT. As protein: CASSPTPRGELFF. The complete variable domain, with remaining parts taken from reference TRBV18 and TRBJ2-2, reads NAGVMQNPRHLVRRRGQEARLRCSPMKGHSHVYWYRQLPEEGLKFMVYLQKENIIDESGMPKERFSAEFPKEGPSILRIQQVVRGDSAAYFCASSPTPRGELFFGEGSRLTVL.

V usage is TRBV3-1 (or the pseudogene TRBV3-2) and J usage is TRBJ2-1; no definite D call. The CDR3 extends over 12 amino acids. V shed 1 base and J shed 11 bases, with 9 bases lying between them. Looked up from germline, CDR1 is LGHDT and CDR2 is YNNKEL (reference sequence). The CDR3 DNA reads TGTGCCAGCAGCCAAGGTGACTGGCAGCAGTTCTTC. This codes for CASSQGDWQQFF.

The V call is TRBV6-5, the J call TRBJ2-7; possible D gene TRBD1, 6 bases. Germline CDR1 is MNHEY and CDR2 is SVGAGI. Trimming took 1 base from V and 7 from J, leaving 8 bases between them. This CDR3 is 12 amino acids long. The CDR3 nucleotides read TGTGCCAGCAGTTACTTTAGGGGGGAGCAGTACTTC. Translation gives CASSYFRGEQYF.

This chain joins TRBV5-1 and TRBJ2-1; 11 nucleotides match TRBD1. Germline V CDR1 and CDR2: SGHRS, YFSETQ. The CDR3 contains 15 residues. The V gene end was trimmed by 2 bases and the J gene end by 9 bases; junction bases not matched to a gene: 7. CDR3 protein: CASSLGTGGWGEQFF. CDR3 DNA sequence: TGCGCCAGCAGCTTAGGGACAGGGGGTTGGGGTGAGCAGTTCTTC.

This chain uses TRBV2 with TRBJ1-2; TRBD1 might be the D (6 bases). The germline V and J ends were trimmed by 5 bases and 5 bases, with 9 bases remaining between them. The CDR3 runs to 12 residues. Per germline, CDR1 SNHLY and CDR2 FYNNEI. DNA for the CDR3: TGTGCCAGCAGTCCCAGGGGTTATGGCTACACCTTC. The encoded protein is CASSPRGYGYTF. Complete variable domain (other parts from reference TRBV2 and TRBJ1-2): EPEVTQTPSHQVTQMGQEVILRCVPISNHLYFYWYRQILGQKVEFLVSFYNNEISEKSEIFDDQFSVERPDGSNFTLKIRSTKLEDSAMYFCASSPRGYGYTFGSGTRLTVV.

V gene TRBV9 combines with J gene TRBJ2-7; possibly TRBD2 for D (6 bases). Trimming shortened V by 0 bases and J by 7 bases, and 17 bases separated the two germline ends. Per germline, CDR1 SGDLS and CDR2 YYNGEE. The CDR3 extends over 15 amino acids. In nucleotides, the CDR3 is TGTGCCAGCAGCGTAGCCCCCTCGGGGGTTCGGGAGCAGTACTTC. It codes for CASSVAPSGVREQYF.

This clone was recorded once. J is TRBJ2-7 and V is TRBV5-1, with 7 positions matching TRBD1. Germline CDR1 is SGHRS and CDR2 is YFSETQ. V dropped 3 bases and J dropped 5; count of bases not matched to a gene: 11. The CDR3 runs to 15 residues. CDR3 amino acids: CASSSEQGIHHEQYF. CDR3 nucleotide sequence: TGCGCCAGCAGCTCAGAACAGGGGATTCACCACGAGCAGTACTTC. Using reference TRBV5-1 and TRBJ2-7 for the parts outside the CDR3, the full variable domain is KAGVTQTPRYLIKTRGQQVTLSCSPISGHRSVSWYQQTPGQGLQFLFEYFSETQRNKGNFPGRFSGRQFSNSRSEMNVSTLELGDSALYLCASSSEQGIHHEQYFGPGTRLTVT.

The chain links TRBV27 to TRBJ2-3, with D hard to call. Trimming removed 2 bases from V and 1 base from J, with 7 bases in between. Looked up from germline, CDR1 is MNHEY and CDR2 is SMNVEV (reference sequence). This CDR3 has 14 residues. The CDR3 spells CASSLGRGTDTQYF. The CDR3 coding sequence is TGTGCCAGCAGTTTAGGAAGGGGCACAGATACGCAGTATTTT.

This chain connects TRBV6-5 to TRBJ1-5; unclear D gene. From germline, CDR1 is MNHEY and CDR2 SVGAGI. The length of the CDR3 is 13 residues. Between the trimmed V and J ends, which lost 0 bases and 7 bases, there was a span of 7 bases. The CDR3 DNA is TGTGCCAGCAGTTACTCGATGAAACAGCCCCAGCATTTT. The encoded protein is CASSYSMKQPQHF.

This clone was observed once. The rearrangement joins TRBV6-2 or TRBV6-3 to TRBJ2-7, with D unclear. Trimming stripped 4 bases from V and 2 bases from J, with 9 bases between. CDR3 length: 13 residues. Per the germline V gene, CDR1 is MNHEY and CDR2 is SVGEGT. CDR3 sequence reads: CASSLGSAYEQYF. In DNA form, the CDR3 reads TGTGCCAGCAGTTTGGGGTCCGCCTACGAGCAGTACTTC.

The chain carries TRBV21-1 and TRBJ1-2. TRBV21-1 corresponds to a pseudogene. The CDR3 has 16 amino acids. The CDR3 coding sequence is TGTGCCAGCAGGCTTGGCTTTGGAGGGACTAACTATGGCTACACCTTC. Its protein is CASRLGFGGTNYGYTF.

V is TRBV5-4 and J is TRBJ1-1; 7 bases agree with TRBD1. This CDR3 has 15 amino acids. The germline CDR1 and CDR2 sequences are SGHNT and YYREEE (reference sequence). J lost 5 bases, V lost 4 bases, and 11 bases had no gene match. The CDR3 DNA is TGTGCCAGCAGCACAAAAGGCAGGGGGAGTACTGAAGCTTTCTTT. Encoded protein: CASSTKGRGSTEAFF.

The chain is built from TRBV19 and TRBJ2-7, with TRBD2 identical over 10 bases. Unmatched junction bases numbered 1, after V lost 5 bases and J lost 6 bases. CDR3 size: 12 residues. The germline V gene has CDR1 LNHDA and CDR2 SQIVND (reference sequence). The CDR3 coding sequence is TGTGCCAGTAGTTGGACTAGCGGCGAGCAGTACTTC. It encodes CASSWTSGEQYF.

The chain links TRBV30 to TRBJ2-3; D gene uncertain. Germline V gene lookup returns CDR1 GTSNPN and CDR2 SVGIG (reference sequence). This CDR3 comprises 15 residues. The V gene lost 2 bases and the J gene lost 2 bases, with 14 bases spanning the gap. In DNA, the CDR3 is TGTGCCTGGAGTCCCCTGCGTGGCCTCACAGATACGCAGTATTTT. It specifies CAWSPLRGLTDTQYF.

The J gene is TRBJ2-5, the V gene TRBV7-9, with unresolved D. The CDR3 extends over 13 amino acids. Germline assignment: CDR1 SEHNR and CDR2 FQNEAQ (reference sequence). V gave up 5 bases and J gave up 5 bases, with 12 bases separating them. CDR3 loop: CASSPPNGETQYF. CDR3 sequence (DNA): TGTGCCAGCAGCCCCCCTAACGGGGAGACCCAGTACTTC.